This is a list of T cell receptor beta chains from one sample in a study of T cells after yellow fever vaccination. TCRdb used MiXCR to reprocess the 5' RACE reads, holding one entry per CDR3 protein. The profile covers roughly 310,000 distinct CDR3 sequences, with approximately 3.8% appearing a single time and 23% taken by the ten largest. The specimen comprised PBMCs, sampled on the day of the yellow fever booster vaccination. These receptors originate from a man aged 18 to 35 who received the YFV17D yellow fever vaccine. Each CDR3 is given with its conserved first and last residue. Fields, in order: CDR3 protein, CDR3 DNA, V gene, clone size, J gene, D gene. The D gene is left open where the match is weak. Part of the rows lack a size; the others show once, few, many or a class for expanded clones.

CASSFASGGPYEQYF,TGTGCCAGCAGCTTCGCTAGCGGGGGACCCTACGAGCAGTACTTC,TRBV7-6,.,TRBJ2-7,TRBD2
CASSATSGGGRFF,TGTGCCAGCAGCGCCACTAGCGGGGGGGGACGGTTCTTC,TRBV12-3/TRBV12-4,few,TRBJ2-1,TRBD2
CASSTSGYLPYEQYF,TGTGCCAGCAGCACGTCAGGTTACCTTCCCTACGAGCAGTACTTC,TRBV7-2,.,TRBJ2-7,.
CASSGDGNTGELFF,TGTGCCAGCAGCGGAGACGGGAACACCGGGGAGCTGTTTTTT,TRBV7-2,few,TRBJ2-2,.
CSARLRDRTLKQYF,TGCAGTGCTAGATTGCGGGACAGGACTTTAAAGCAGTACTTC,TRBV20-1,many,TRBJ2-7,TRBD1
CASSPNTEAFF,TGTGCCAGCAGCCCTAACACTGAAGCTTTCTTT,TRBV12-3/TRBV12-4,many,TRBJ1-1,.
CAGWDRSYGYTF,TGTGCCGGCTGGGACAGATCGTATGGCTACACCTTC,TRBV6-2/TRBV6-3,many,TRBJ1-2,TRBD1
CASLFPGIGELFF,TGTGCCAGCCTCTTCCCCGGGATCGGGGAGCTGTTTTTT,TRBV28,few,TRBJ2-2,.
CSARDGMEGFYGYTF,TGCAGTGCTAGAGATGGTATGGAGGGATTCTACGGCTACACCTTC,TRBV20-1,.,TRBJ1-2,.
CSASVNTEAFF,TGCAGTGCTTCGGTGAACACTGAAGCTTTCTTT,TRBV20-1,few,TRBJ1-1,.
CSASPKEIGSYEQYF,TGCAGTGCCAGTCCTAAGGAAATAGGCTCCTACGAGCAGTACTTC,TRBV20-1,many,TRBJ2-7,.
CASSRGQGWNTEAFF,TGTGCCAGCAGTCGGGGACAGGGGTGGAACACTGAAGCTTTCTTT,TRBV6-2/TRBV6-3,many,TRBJ1-1,TRBD1
CSARPGLPPSNEQFF,TGCAGTGCTAGGCCGGGACTCCCACCGTCTAATGAGCAGTTCTTC,TRBV20-1,many,TRBJ2-1,.
CASSLETSGGPTETQYF,TGTGCCAGCAGCTTAGAGACTAGCGGGGGGCCGACGGAGACCCAGTACTTC,TRBV11-2,few,TRBJ2-5,TRBD2
CSVEKPGQGLGTEAFF,TGCAGCGTAGAAAAACCGGGACAGGGGTTAGGCACTGAAGCTTTCTTT,TRBV29-1,many,TRBJ1-1,TRBD1
CASTPWTGSANEQFF,TGCGCCAGCACACCCTGGACAGGGTCGGCCAATGAGCAGTTCTTC,TRBV5-1,many,TRBJ2-1,TRBD1
CASPPAGGEANTGELFF,TGTGCCAGCCCCCCGGCAGGGGGCGAAGCGAACACCGGGGAGCTGTTTTTT,TRBV21-1,many,TRBJ2-2,.
CASSYPGPQPQHF,TGTGCCAGCAGTTACCCGGGACCTCAGCCCCAGCATTTT,TRBV6-2/TRBV6-3,many,TRBJ1-5,.
CASSYSGVRDTEAFF,TGTGCCAGCAGTTACTCAGGGGTTCGGGACACTGAAGCTTTCTTT,TRBV6-2/TRBV6-3,few,TRBJ1-1,.
CASSGSLGQGNTEAFF,TGCGCCAGCAGTGGTAGTTTGGGACAGGGGAACACTGAAGCTTTCTTT,TRBV4-1,.,TRBJ1-1,TRBD1
CASSLEDGGYDEQFF,TGTGCCAGCAGCTTAGAGGACGGCGGTTATGATGAGCAGTTCTTC,TRBV7-9,many,TRBJ2-1,.
CASSQVSEGTDTQYF,TGCGCCAGCAGCCAAGTTAGCGAGGGCACAGATACGCAGTATTTT,TRBV4-1,many,TRBJ2-3,.
CASSLAQAGLYPSEKETQYF,TGTGCCAGCAGCTTAGCGCAGGCAGGGTTATATCCTAGCGAGAAAGAGACCCAGTACTTC,TRBV7-6,.,TRBJ2-5,.
CASSLGPGGYTF,TGTGCCAGCAGTTTGGGGCCCGGAGGCTACACCTTC,TRBV12-3/TRBV12-4,few,TRBJ1-2,.
CASRGVGAGELFF,TGTGCCAGCAGGGGGGTGGGGGCCGGGGAGCTGTTTTTT,TRBV12-3/TRBV12-4,.,TRBJ2-2,.
CASSLDGGSQETQYF,TGTGCCAGCAGCTTAGATGGCGGGAGTCAAGAGACCCAGTACTTC,TRBV7-6,many,TRBJ2-5,TRBD2
CASSLDVRGYEQYF,TGTGCCAGCAGCTTAGATGTCAGGGGTTACGAGCAGTACTTC,TRBV7-2,few,TRBJ2-7,.
CASRVAVSTDTQYF,TGCGCCAGCAGAGTAGCGGTGAGCACAGATACGCAGTATTTT,TRBV5-1,.,TRBJ2-3,.
CASSFRQGVAF,TGTGCCAGCAGTTTTCGGCAGGGGGTCGCCTTC,TRBV12-3/TRBV12-4,few,TRBJ2-1,TRBD1
CSAESSGANVLTF,TGCAGCGCGGAGAGCTCTGGGGCCAACGTCCTGACTTTC,TRBV29-1,many,TRBJ2-6,.
CASSQDRAGHATNEKLFF,TGCGCCAGCAGCCAAGATCGGGCAGGACATGCAACTAATGAAAAACTGTTTTTT,TRBV4-3,many,TRBJ1-4,.
CSARDGVLSRPGEQFF,TGCAGTGCTAGAGATGGTGTCTTATCCAGGCCGGGTGAGCAGTTCTTC,TRBV20-1,.,TRBJ2-1,.
CSASSGGLMNTEAFF,TGCAGTGCTAGTAGCGGGGGGCTAATGAACACTGAAGCTTTCTTT,TRBV20-1,.,TRBJ1-1,.
CASSLATGTVSGYTF,TGTGCCAGCAGCTTAGCCACAGGGACGGTTAGTGGCTACACCTTC,TRBV7-2,few,TRBJ1-2,.
CASSFFFRGEAFF,TGTGCCAGCAGTTTCTTTTTCCGCGGTGAAGCTTTCTTT,TRBV27,few,TRBJ1-1,.
CASSSLAGDVNEQFF,TGTGCCAGCAGCTCCCTAGCGGGGGACGTCAATGAGCAGTTCTTC,TRBV7-9,many,TRBJ2-1,TRBD2
CASSPVAGGRTDTQYF,TGTGCCAGCAGCCCCGTAGCGGGGGGCAGGACAGATACGCAGTATTTT,TRBV7-3,many,TRBJ2-3,TRBD2
CASRPGTGFMNTEAFF,TGTGCCAGCAGACCCGGGACAGGTTTCATGAACACTGAAGCTTTCTTT,TRBV6-2/TRBV6-3,many,TRBJ1-1,TRBD1
CSARVGGGFEQFF,TGCAGTGCTAGAGTAGGGGGGGGATTTGAGCAGTTCTTC,TRBV20-1,many,TRBJ2-1,.
CASSLGLEYNIQYF,TGTGCCAGCAGTTTGGGCCTCGAGTATAACATTCAGTACTTC,TRBV12-3/TRBV12-4,many,TRBJ2-4,.
CASSQRGGHNEQFF,TGTGCCAGCAGCCAGCGGGGGGGCCACAATGAGCAGTTCTTC,TRBV11-3,.,TRBJ2-1,TRBD2
CASSSWDRGRETQYF,TGTGCCAGTAGTAGTTGGGACAGGGGTAGGGAGACCCAGTACTTC,TRBV19,.,TRBJ2-5,TRBD1
CSARGGGEETQYF,TGCAGTGCTAGAGGAGGCGGGGAAGAGACCCAGTACTTC,TRBV20-1,many,TRBJ2-5,.
CASSLDRALITDTQYF,TGTGCCAGCTCCCTCGACAGGGCCTTAATCACAGATACGCAGTATTTT,TRBV18,.,TRBJ2-3,TRBD1
CASSLTGGYTEAFF,TGCGCCAGCAGCTTGACGGGGGGGTACACTGAAGCTTTCTTT,TRBV5-1,many,TRBJ1-1,.
CASRGHVGNTIYF,TGTGCCAGCAGGGGACATGTTGGAAACACCATATATTTT,TRBV27,many,TRBJ1-3,.
CASSSGTDSYNEQFF,TGTGCCAGCAGTTCCGGGACAGATTCCTACAATGAGCAGTTCTTC,TRBV6-5,many,TRBJ2-1,TRBD1
CASSATPGEYEQFF,TGTGCCAGCAGCGCCACCCCTGGGGAATATGAGCAGTTCTTC,TRBV9,many,TRBJ2-1,.
CASSFSGSINYGYTF,TGTGCCAGCAGCTTCTCAGGGTCCATCAACTATGGCTACACCTTC,TRBV7-2,few,TRBJ1-2,.
CASSLSAGSAYEQYF,TGTGCCAGCAGCTTAAGCGCGGGGTCCGCTTACGAGCAGTACTTC,TRBV7-2,few,TRBJ2-7,.
CASSLDRGLTNTQYF,TGTGCCAGCAGCTTAGACAGGGGGCTGACTAATACGCAGTATTTT,TRBV7-9,few,TRBJ2-3,TRBD1
CASSLHRAINQPQHF,TGCGCCAGCAGCCTCCACAGGGCGATCAATCAGCCCCAGCATTTT,TRBV4-3,few,TRBJ1-5,.
CASSFGRETYYEQYF,TGTGCCAGCAGCTTTGGCCGGGAGACCTACTACGAGCAGTACTTC,TRBV7-9,.,TRBJ2-7,.